The TCR beta chain described here comes from a study of T-cell memory formation after mild COVID-19 (dated by TCRdb to about 2021). Context from the whole study: TCR sequence clusters from the two donors were largely donor specific. Two young, previously healthy adult volunteers made up the cohort, one male and one female. In two donors, T-cell clones that expanded and contracted after mild COVID-19 were followed by sequencing TCRalpha and TCRbeta repertoires longitudinally. Broader findings and caveats from the paper: Some responding clones were detected in pre-infection memory, which suggested that pre-existing cross-reactive memory T cells had joined the SARS-CoV-2 response. SARS-CoV-2 specificity of the second-wave clones peaking on day 37 was not confirmed. Clones contracting from day 15 to 85 had balanced CD4/CD8 phenotypes, while a second wave expanding from day 15 to 37 was biased towards CD4+. Only two mild cases were covered in the study, and larger cohorts including severe cases with pre-infection samples were considered necessary. Contracting CD4+ clones were located mainly in the CM and EM memory subsets, whereas CD8+ clones were found to be enriched in EMRA.

Ficoll-Paque density gradient centrifugation was the method used to isolate PBMCs. As to this clonotype: No antigen is known for it. Nothing much larger sits one base from this clone, and base qualities are not available.

From a lookup of the germline V gene, CDR1 and CDR2 are SGHAT and FQNNGV. There are 17 amino acids in the CDR3, from cysteine to phenylalanine inclusive. Only the CDR3 DNA stays, 51 bases, in frame from base 1. Relative to germline, V is 4 bases shorter and J is 2 bases shorter, with 17 bases between their ends. The sample was run on an Illumina NovaSeq 6000. TCRalpha and TCRbeta cDNA libraries were built by 5'RACE with constant-segment primers, adding sample barcodes and unique molecular identifiers. Trizol reagent was used to extract RNA from every sample. Library amplification was performed in two PCR steps, and a second sample barcode and Illumina TruSeq adapters were introduced in the second step. Libraries were sequenced on an Illumina NovaSeq with 2 x 150 bp paired-end reads. The study's processing was this. With migec v1.2.7, reads were demultiplexed and then collapsed into UMI-guided consensus sequences. Using mixcr v2.1.11, UMI consensuses were aligned to TRA and TRB V and J templates and then assembled into clonotypes. A clonotype was counted as expanded or contracted only if both edgeR and NoisET called the change significant, with noise models trained on biological replicates. For edgeR calls, a false discovery rate-adjusted p below 0.01 and a log2 fold-change threshold of 1 were applied. PCA with hierarchical clustering of max-normalized trajectories of the 1000 most abundant clonotypes was used as exploratory dynamics analysis. Separately sequenced CD4+ and CD8+ repertoires were used to assign a CD4 or CD8 phenotype to each responding clone. TCRdb trimmed public reads at Q25 via fastp, called clones via MiXCR and kept in-frame beta chains. Identical CDR3 protein sequences are pooled into one entry, listed with their most common genes and DNA. Clone size and V and J calls follow TCRdb, not the original study. For this sample there are 250,000 to 300,000 distinct CDR3 sequences; roughly 16% appear just once. More than 20% of the sample belongs to the ten largest clones.

The V and J segments used are TRBV11-2 and TRBJ2-2; TRBD1 is a weak D gene call, 6 bases matching. This sequence originates from a man in his late teens or twenties who had mild COVID-19 (a few samples of this study predate the infection). The sample titles of this study are shuffled in the database, so cell type and time point are left out; the donor was told from shared clones. The sequenced material came from PBMCs or a T cell subset sorted from them (not recorded which). CDR3 sequence: CASSYLQGPYNTGELFF. The DNA reads as follows: TGTGCCAGCAGCTACCTACAGGGACCCTATAACACCGGGGAGCTGTTTTTT.